These 2 T cell receptor beta chains came from one sample sequenced in a study of cytotoxic CD8 clonotypes in ibrutinib-treated CLL. Sequenced by immunoSEQ multiplex PCR; TCRdb stores in-frame clones only, minus some. The repertoire holds 150,000 to 200,000 clones, with about 84% as singletons. The material sequenced was PBMCs, taken after 24 months of ibrutinib treatment. These receptors were collected from a human donor with chronic lymphocytic leukemia.

The genes are TRBV5-1 and TRBJ2-4; D is ambiguous. Per germline, CDR1 SGHRS and CDR2 YFSETQ. The CDR3 is made up of 16 amino acids. V lost 0 bases, J lost 0 bases, and 10 bases lay in between. CDR3 coding DNA: TGCGCCAGCAGCTTGGAGAACAGCCTAGCCAAAAACATTCAGTACTTC. This encodes CASSLENSLAKNIQYF.

V gene TRBV30 combines with J gene TRBJ1-3; D call uncertain. Germline loops: CDR1 GTSNPN, CDR2 SVGIG (reference sequence). CDR3 length: 17 amino acids. V was shortened by 2 bases and J by 4 bases, with 21 bases between the two germline ends. CDR3 in amino acids: CAWSFSRTSAFGNTIYF. The CDR3 region has the DNA TGTGCCTGGAGTTTCAGCCGGACGTCCGCTTTCGGAAACACCATATATTTT.